The 23 T cell receptor beta chains given below trace back to one sample, sequenced in a study of blood T cell repertoires in COVID-19. Assay used: immunoSEQ multiplex PCR; TCRdb lists only in-frame clones, some missing. The table lists roughly 150,000 clones, 76% of them singletons. The material sequenced was peripheral blood. The receptors shown here come from a man between 60 and 75 years old with acute or convalescent COVID-19.

V is TRBV9 and J is TRBJ2-1, with D possibly being TRBD2 (5 bases). Per the germline V gene, CDR1 is SGDLS and CDR2 is YYNGEE. The CDR3 has 14 residues. V gave up 0 bases and J gave up 4 bases, with 8 bases separating them. The DNA for the CDR3 is TGTGCCAGCAGCGTAGGACTAACATACAATGAGCAGTTCTTC. The encoded protein is CASSVGLTYNEQFF.

The chain recombines TRBV30 with TRBJ1-2, with TRBD1 as a possible D gene (5 bases). V was cut by 1 base and J by 7 bases, with 16 bases left in between. The V gene's germline CDR1 is GTSNPN and CDR2 SVGIG (reference sequence). CDR3 size: 14 residues. The CDR3 sequence: CAWSAYAGRIGYTF. The DNA of the CDR3 is TGTGCCTGGAGTGCCTATGCAGGGCGCATTGGCTACACCTTC.

The chain uses TRBV6-5 and TRBJ2-7, with TRBD2 matching over 14 bases. The junction had 3 bases not matched to a gene; V was cut back by 5 bases and J by 3 bases. Looked up from germline, CDR1 is MNHEY and CDR2 is SVGAGI. CDR3 length equals 15 residues. The CDR3 sequence: CASSPGLAGGYEQYF. The CDR3 coding sequence is TGTGCCAGCAGTCCTGGACTAGCGGGAGGCTACGAGCAGTACTTC.

The gene calls are TRBV2 and TRBJ2-3; 8 bases agree with TRBD2. Unmatched junction bases numbered 10, after V lost 2 bases and J lost 6 bases. The CDR3 is made up of 16 amino acids. Per the germline V gene, CDR1 is SNHLY and CDR2 is FYNNEI. The CDR3 DNA follows: TGTGCCAGCAGTGAACCGGGACTAGTCTTGACCGATACGCAGTATTTT. This encodes CASSEPGLVLTDTQYF.

J is TRBJ2-1 and V is TRBV2; 7 positions agree with TRBD2. V lost 3 bases and J lost 10; bases outside the gene matches: 12. Germline-derived CDR1 and CDR2 are SNHLY and FYNNEI. This CDR3 has 15 residues. CDR3 sequence: CASSDIGGGSGEQFF. In DNA, the CDR3 is TGTGCCAGCAGTGACATCGGGGGAGGGTCGGGAGAGCAGTTCTTC.

The chain links TRBV5-1 to TRBJ2-5, with 10 bases fitting TRBD2. The trim removed 1 base at V and 6 bases at J, leaving 9 bases unmatched. The CDR3 totals 16 residues. CDR1 is SGHRS and CDR2 is YFSETQ in the germline V gene. In nucleotides, the CDR3 is TGCGCCAGCAGCTTGTCGACTAGCGGGCCTCAGCAGACCCAGTACTTC. As protein: CASSLSTSGPQQTQYF.

V is TRBV5-1 and J is TRBJ2-1; TRBD2 is a possible D gene (6 bases). From germline, CDR1 is SGHRS and CDR2 YFSETQ. This CDR3 region has 14 residues. The ends were cut back, 0 bases at V and 3 bases at J, with 7 bases in the middle. The CDR3 is CASSLGGVYNEQFF. The CDR3 bases are TGCGCCAGCAGCTTGGGCGGGGTCTACAATGAGCAGTTCTTC.

This clone has only a few counts. The chain carries TRBV21-1 and TRBJ1-4; the table assigns TRBD1, which was not confirmed against the DNA. TRBV21-1 is recorded as a pseudogene. CDR3 length equals 15 residues. The DNA of the CDR3 is TGTGCCAGCAGCAAAATAACAGGGTCTGATGAAAAACTGTTTTTT. Protein: CASSKITGSDEKLFF.

DNA for the CDR3: TGTGCCAGCAGCTTATTGGGAAGCCGCGGGGACGAGCAGTACTTC. It encodes CASSLLGSRGDEQYF. V gene TRBV7-6 combines with J gene TRBJ2-7; tentative D call: TRBD2 (6 bases). Trimming removed 2 bases from V and 5 bases from J, with 16 bases in between. The V gene's germline CDR1 is SGHVS and CDR2 FNYEAQ. The CDR3 contains 15 residues.

The chain employs TRBV19 and TRBJ2-2, with D hard to call. Germline V gives CDR1 LNHDA, CDR2 SQIVND (reference sequence). V lost 3 bases and J lost 1, with 9 bases in between. There are 15 residues in the CDR3. For the CDR3, the DNA is TGTGCCAGTAGTATCAGGCGTGAGAACACCGGGGAGCTGTTTTTT. Residues: CASSIRRENTGELFF.

The genes are TRBV18 and TRBJ1-5; D unclear. The CDR3 is made up of 16 amino acids. Germline-derived CDR1 and CDR2 are KGHSH and LQKENI. Trimming left V 1 base short and J 2 bases short, with 12 bases between. The CDR3: CASSPQDSGGNQPQHF. The CDR3 DNA reads as TGTGCCAGCTCACCACAAGATTCTGGAGGCAATCAGCCCCAGCATTTT.

The chain combines TRBV2 with TRBJ1-4; 7 nucleotides match TRBD1. CDR1 and CDR2 from the germline V gene are SNHLY and FYNNEI. Trimming took 6 bases from V and 8 from J; bases not matched to a gene: 9. The CDR3 totals 14 residues. The CDR3 DNA reads as TGTGCCAGCAGAGACAGGGTGGGAAACGAAAAACTGTTTTTT. This gives the protein CASRDRVGNEKLFF.

The V gene is TRBV3-1 (or the pseudogene TRBV3-2), the J gene TRBJ1-2; D remains ambiguous. Deletions cut 0 bases from V and 7 bases from J, with 9 bases between. The CDR3 runs to 13 residues. The V gene's germline CDR1 is LGHDT and CDR2 YNNKEL (reference sequence). The CDR3 loop reads CASSQEFGGGYTF. CDR3 sequence (DNA): TGTGCCAGCAGCCAAGAATTCGGAGGTGGCTACACCTTC.

The chain combines TRBV27 with TRBJ2-1; 14 bases line up with TRBD2. Germline V gives CDR1 MNHEY, CDR2 SMNVEV (reference sequence). This CDR3 region has 15 residues. J lost 6 bases, V lost 5 bases, and 3 bases had no gene match. DNA of the CDR3: TGTGCCAGCAGTGGACTAGCGGGAGGTGCCAATGAGCAGTTCTTC. Its translation: CASSGLAGGANEQFF.

The chain links TRBV3-1 (or the pseudogene TRBV3-2) to TRBJ2-1; perhaps TRBD2 as D (7 bases). CDR3 size: 14 residues. CDR1 is LGHDT, CDR2 YNNKEL, per germline (reference sequence). V was pared by 3 bases and J by 8 bases, with 14 bases between. The DNA of the CDR3 is TGTGCCAGCAGCCAGCGAGGGGGGGCGGATGAGCAGTTCTTC. It specifies CASSQRGGADEQFF.

With respect to this clone: The same CDR3 can be traced to other DNA sequences in this sample. CDR3 DNA: TGTGCCAGCTCACCTAGCGGGATCACAGATACGCAGTATTTT. Amino acids: CASSPSGITDTQYF. The V and J genes are TRBV18 and TRBJ2-3, with 8 nucleotides matching TRBD2. The germline CDR1 and CDR2 sequences are KGHSH and LQKENI. V lost 3 bases, J lost 2 bases, and 1 base stayed unmatched. The length of the CDR3 is 14 residues.

V gene TRBV7-9 combines with J gene TRBJ1-5, with D perhaps TRBD1 (5 bases). The V end lost 3 bases, the J end lost 9 bases, and 12 bases lay between the germline ends. There are 13 residues in the CDR3. CDR1 and CDR2 from the germline V gene are SEHNR and FQNEAQ (reference sequence). CDR3 loop: CASSLGGDAPQHF. The CDR3, as DNA: TGTGCCAGCAGCTTGGGAGGGGATGCGCCCCAGCATTTT.

The chain carries TRBV5-4 and TRBJ2-1, with TRBD1 matching over 9 bases. V lost 7 bases, J lost 8 bases, and 7 bases stayed unmatched. The CDR3 has 13 residues. Germline CDR1 reads SGHNT; CDR2 reads YYREEE (reference sequence). The DNA for the CDR3 is TGTGCCAGCCGAACACAGGGGGCGGATGAGCAGTTCTTC. Translating gives CASRTQGADEQFF.

The gene calls are TRBV15 and TRBJ2-5, with TRBD2 matching 9 bases. The CDR3 sequence is 14 residues long. V lost 4 bases to trimming and J lost 5 bases; unmatched junction nucleotides: 5. Per the germline V gene, CDR1 is LNHNV and CDR2 is YYDKDF (reference sequence). The chain's CDR3 is CATSMWAGGETQYF. The CDR3 nucleotides read TGTGCCACCAGCATGTGGGCGGGAGGGGAGACCCAGTACTTC. Full variable domain (remainder filled in from reference TRBV15 and TRBJ2-5): DAMVIQNPRYQVTQFGKPVTLSCSQTLNHNVMYWYQQKSSQAPKLLFHYYDKDFNNEADTPDNFQSRRPNTSFCFLDIRSPGLGDTAMYLCATSMWAGGETQYFGPGTRLLVL.

The table lists this clone with a count of one. The V and J genes are TRBV11-2 and TRBJ2-1; D call uncertain. The CDR3 runs 14 residues. Germline V CDR1 and CDR2: SGHAT, FQNNGV. Trimming pared 5 bases from V and 6 bases from J, leaving 14 bases between. The CDR3 DNA follows: TGTGCCAGCAGCCCGCCGCCGTCGAGCAATGAGCAGTTCTTC. Amino acids: CASSPPPSSNEQFF.

Only one count was recorded for this clone. The chain joins TRBV14 to TRBJ2-7; TRBD2 matches 7 bases. The length of the CDR3 is 16 residues. Germline assignment: CDR1 SGHDN and CDR2 FVKESK. After removal of 3 bases from V and 1 base from J, the junction contained 9 bases not matched to a gene. The CDR3 bases are TGTGCCAGCAGCCAGCGGGAGATCGCCTTGTCCTACGAGCAGTACTTC. It translates to CASSQREIALSYEQYF.

The chain recombines TRBV24-1 with TRBJ2-7; 8 nucleotides line up with TRBD2. V was pared by 2 bases and J by 6 bases, with 17 bases of the junction left unmatched. This CDR3 region has 18 residues. CDR1 KGHDR and CDR2 SFDVKD come from the germline V gene. CDR3 sequence: CATSDWRDGGDNPAEQYF. CDR3 bases: TGTGCCACCAGTGATTGGCGGGACGGGGGGGACAACCCCGCCGAGCAGTACTTC.

J is TRBJ1-1 and V is TRBV5-1, with a weak D call TRBD1 (5 bases). V was shortened by 5 bases and J by 6 bases, with 20 bases between the two germline ends. The CDR3 has 15 residues. Germline V lookup: CDR1 SGHRS, CDR2 YFSETQ. Here the CDR3 reads CASRDSSGGRAEAFF. CDR3 nucleotides: TGCGCCAGCAGAGACAGTTCCGGAGGGAGAGCTGAAGCTTTCTTT.